The entry below describes one T cell receptor beta chain. The entry originates in a study of T cell changes during pregnancy in multiple sclerosis. Deletions cut 0 bases from V and 8 bases from J, with 12 bases between. This CDR3 has 14 residues. Per germline, CDR1 SGHRS and CDR2 YFSETQ. Assay: immunoSEQ multiplex PCR; the TCRdb copy retains only in-frame clones and omits some. This sample yields approximately 90,000 clones, of which approximately 94% are seen a single time; 0.7% to 1% belongs to the top ten. This TCR derives from a female donor with multiple sclerosis, enrolled in a pregnancy study. The material sequenced was peripheral blood, taken in the third trimester of pregnancy. The rearrangement joins TRBV5-1 to TRBJ2-4; tentative D call: TRBD2 (6 bases). The CDR3 loop is CASSLDGSGDIQYF. CDR3 nucleotide sequence: TGCGCCAGCAGCTTGGACGGGAGTGGGGACATTCAGTACTTC.